Listed below are T cell receptor beta chains from one sample, sequenced in a study of blood T cell repertoires in COVID-19. The method was immunoSEQ multiplex PCR; TCRdb's version includes in-frame clones alone and lacks a portion of them. The sample holds 90,000 to 140,000 clones; approximately 72% are singletons and the top ten take less than 20%. Specimen: peripheral blood. The source of these receptors is a woman aged 70 to 79 with acute or convalescent COVID-19. CDR3s include the opening cysteine and the closing phenylalanine or tryptophan. The D gene is left open where the match is weak. Some rows mark clone size as missing; the rest say once, few, many or name a class of expanded clone.

. | . | TRBJ2-1 | TRBV15 | TGTGCCACCAGCAGAGGAGCAGGTTCAGGTGAGCAGTTCTTC | CATSRGAGSGEQFF
. | . | TRBJ2-7 | TRBV3-1/TRBV3-2 | TGTGCCAGCAGCCAAGACTTGAATGCGGGGGAGCAGTACTTC | CASSQDLNAGEQYF
. | . | TRBJ1-2 | TRBV7-9 | TGTGCCAGCAGCCCCCAACGGCGGCTTTCTGGCTATGGCTACACCTTC | CASSPQRRLSGYGYTF
TRBD2 | . | TRBJ2-3 | TRBV27 | TGTGCCAGCAGTTTCGGACTAGCCCCAGGGGATACGCAGTATTTT | CASSFGLAPGDTQYF
TRBD1 | . | TRBJ1-2 | TRBV4-1 | TGCGCCAGCCGGGGGACAGGATGGAACTATGGCTACACCTTC | CASRGTGWNYGYTF
TRBD2 | . | TRBJ2-1 | TRBV5-1 | TGCGCCAGCAGCTTTACAGCGGGGTCTTACAATGAGCAGTTCTTC | CASSFTAGSYNEQFF
TRBD1 | . | TRBJ2-3 | TRBV29-1 | TGCAGCGTTTACACAGGGGGATTAGGCACAGATACGCAGTATTTT | CSVYTGGLGTDTQYF
. | . | TRBJ1-5 | TRBV30 | TGTGCCTGGAATCCTACTGGGGCTACTCATCAGCCCCAGCATTTT | CAWNPTGATHQPQHF
. | . | TRBJ1-3 | TRBV11-2 | TGTGCCAGCAGCCTTTCTAGAAACACCATATATTTT | CASSLSRNTIYF
. | . | TRBJ2-2 | TRBV27 | TGTGCCAGCAGTTTACCCGGGACCGGGGAGCTGTTTTTT | CASSLPGTGELFF
. | . | TRBJ2-7 | TRBV12-3/TRBV12-4 | TGTGCCAGCAGCCGACACAACTACGAGCAGTACTTC | CASSRHNYEQYF
. | . | TRBJ1-2 | TRBV6-1 | TGTGCCAGCAGTGAGCCCGACGGGATCTATGGCTACACCTTC | CASSEPDGIYGYTF
TRBD2 | few | TRBJ2-5 | TRBV7-9 | TGTGCCAGCAGCTTAAGGCGGGGGGATAAAGAGACCCAGTACTTC | CASSLRRGDKETQYF
. | . | TRBJ2-7 | TRBV30 | TGTGCCTGGAGCCCTTTGGGCCTCTACGAGCAGTACTTC | CAWSPLGLYEQYF
TRBD2 | . | TRBJ2-1 | TRBV29-1 | TGCAGCGTTGAAGATAATACCGGGACTAGCCCATACAATGAGCAGTTCTTC | CSVEDNTGTSPYNEQFF